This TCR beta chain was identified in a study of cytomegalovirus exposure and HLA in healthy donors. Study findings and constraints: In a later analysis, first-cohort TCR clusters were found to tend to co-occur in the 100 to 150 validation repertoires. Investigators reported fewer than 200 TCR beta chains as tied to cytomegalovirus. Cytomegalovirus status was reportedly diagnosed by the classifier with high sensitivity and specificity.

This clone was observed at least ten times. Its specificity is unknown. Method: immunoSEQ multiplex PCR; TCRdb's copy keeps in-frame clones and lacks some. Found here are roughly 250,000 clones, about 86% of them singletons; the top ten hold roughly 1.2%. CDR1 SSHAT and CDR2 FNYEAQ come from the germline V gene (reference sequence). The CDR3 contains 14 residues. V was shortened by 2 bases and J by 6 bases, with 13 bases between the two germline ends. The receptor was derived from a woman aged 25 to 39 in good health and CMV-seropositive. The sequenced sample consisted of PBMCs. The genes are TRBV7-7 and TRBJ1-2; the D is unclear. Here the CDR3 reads CASSLTTAINGYTF. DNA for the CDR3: TGTGCCAGCAGCTTAACGACTGCTATTAATGGCTACACCTTC.